This TCR beta chain is from a study of PD-1 blockade in classical Hodgkin lymphoma. The CDR3 has 14 amino acids. Germline lookup yields CDR1 SQVTM and CDR2 ANQGSEA. Germline trimming cut 7 bases from V and 1 base from J; bases unmatched to any gene: 5. Only in-frame clones appear in the TCRdb table, and some are missing; sequencing was by immunoSEQ multiplex PCR. Here the sample spans 35,000 to 50,000 clones, around 80% being singletons. In every patient, relapse followed autologous stem cell transplantation, while exposure to brentuximab vedotin differed. The source was peripheral blood mononuclear cells (PBMCs), collected at baseline. The receptor's source is a human donor with classical Hodgkin lymphoma. This rearrangement joins TRBV29-1 to TRBJ2-1, with 9 bases lining up with TRBD1. CDR3 coding DNA: TGCAGCGGAGGACAGGGGCCATCCTACAATGAGCAGTTCTTC. It translates to CSGGQGPSYNEQFF.